These 27 T cell receptor beta chains originate from one sample sequenced in a study of shared clonotypes between healthy human individuals. Positive CCR7 selection of CD45RO-negative cells yielded the naive CD8 cells, and terminally differentiated effector memory CD45RA+ cells were excluded. Produced via immunoSEQ multiplex PCR; TCRdb's table is partial and in-frame only. The sample carries millions of clones, just under 95% recorded once. Sequencing was done on a sample of naive CD8+ T cells sorted from blood. These receptors were obtained from a man aged 18 to 30 in good health.

The chain recombines TRBV4-1 with TRBJ2-7, with a tentative D call TRBD2 (6 bases). The V gene's germline CDR1 is MGHRA and CDR2 YSYEKL. There are 15 residues in the CDR3. Trimming pared 3 bases from V and 4 bases from J, leaving 16 bases between. In DNA form, the CDR3 reads TGCGCCAGCAGCCAGGAGGGGTCTGAATTTTACGAGCAGTACTTC. Translating gives CASSQEGSEFYEQYF.

Concerning this clone: The sample carries other DNA sequences with the same CDR3. The chain couples TRBV6-5 to TRBJ2-2; unclear D gene. Germline V gives CDR1 MNHEY, CDR2 SVGAGI. The length of the CDR3 is 14 residues. V was pared by 0 bases and J by 6 bases, with 8 bases between. The CDR3 bases are TGTGCCAGCAGTTACTCTCCTCCCCCCGGGGAGCTGTTTTTT. It yields the protein CASSYSPPPGELFF.

V usage is TRBV9 and J usage is TRBJ2-3, with TRBD2 matching over 7 bases. V shed 1 base and J 2 bases; nucleotides not matched to a gene: 4. Germline V gene lookup returns CDR1 SGDLS and CDR2 YYNGEE. CDR3 length equals 15 residues. The CDR3, as DNA: TGTGCCAGCAGCGTAAGCGGGGTCATCACAGATACGCAGTATTTT. Protein: CASSVSGVITDTQYF. Combining the CDR3 with reference TRBV9 and TRBJ2-3 gives the whole variable domain DSGVTQTPKHLITATGQRVTLRCSPRSGDLSVYWYQQSLDQGLQFLIQYYNGEERAKGNILERFSAQQFPDLHSELNLSSLELGDSALYFCASSVSGVITDTQYFGPGTRLTVL.

With respect to this clone: The same CDR3 can be traced to other DNA sequences in this sample. The V and J genes are TRBV19 and TRBJ1-1; weak D call: TRBD1 (6 bases). CDR1 and CDR2 (germline): LNHDA, SQIVND (reference sequence). The CDR3 has 14 residues. Deletions cut 3 bases from V and 3 bases from J, with 11 bases between. The DNA of the CDR3 is TGTGCCAGTAGTATTGCAGGGGCTTACACTGAAGCTTTCTTT. Translation: CASSIAGAYTEAFF. Based on the CDR3 plus reference TRBV19 and TRBJ1-1, the full variable domain is DGGITQSPKYLFRKEGQNVTLSCEQNLNHDAMYWYRQDPGQGLRLIYYSQIVNDFQKGDIAEGYSVSREKKESFPLTVTSAQKNPTAFYLCASSIAGAYTEAFFGQGTRLTVV.

In this sample, this clone turned up once. The rearrangement joins TRBV13 to TRBJ1-2; D possibly corresponds to TRBD1 (6 bases). The CDR3 sequence is 15 residues long. V lost 5 bases and J lost 4, with 17 bases in between. CDR1 PRHDT and CDR2 FYEKMQ come from the germline V gene (reference sequence). CDR3 nucleotides: TGTGCCAGCAGCACCCAGTCAGGGGAGATCTATGGCTACACCTTC. It specifies CASSTQSGEIYGYTF.

The chain links TRBV5-6 to TRBJ1-2; no reliable D call. The germline gives CDR1 SGHDT, CDR2 YYEEEE. This CDR3 is built from 13 residues. Trimming shortened V by 0 bases and J by 8 bases, and 11 bases separated the two germline ends. DNA of the CDR3: TGTGCCAGCAGCTTGGAAGGGATTTCGGGCTACACCTTC. Protein product: CASSLEGISGYTF.

The CDR3 reads CASSQDRAGSGYNEQFF. CDR3 bases: TGCGCCAGCAGCCAGGACAGGGCCGGCTCAGGTTACAATGAGCAGTTCTTC. The gene calls are TRBV5-1 and TRBJ2-1; 8 bases agree with TRBD1. Germline assignment: CDR1 SGHRS and CDR2 YFSETQ. The CDR3 has 17 residues. V dropped 4 bases and J dropped 4; count of bases not matched to a gene: 13.

This chain's CDR3 is CASSSTGWDQPQHF. The CDR3 DNA reads TGTGCCAGCAGTTCGACAGGATGGGATCAGCCCCAGCATTTT. The chain couples TRBV27 to TRBJ1-5, with D possibly being TRBD1 (6 bases). The V gene lost 4 bases and the J gene lost 5 bases, with 12 bases spanning the gap. This CDR3 has 14 amino acids. Germline-derived CDR1 and CDR2 are MNHEY and SMNVEV (reference sequence).

The V and J genes are TRBV7-9 and TRBJ1-1, with 10 bases aligning to TRBD1. This CDR3 has 14 residues. Germline assignment: CDR1 SEHNR and CDR2 FQNEAQ (reference sequence). V dropped 5 bases and J dropped 3; count of bases not matched to a gene: 3. CDR3 sequence: CASSEGQGDTEAFF. Here the CDR3 DNA reads TGTGCCAGCAGCGAAGGACAGGGGGACACTGAAGCTTTCTTT.

The genes are TRBV29-1 and TRBJ2-3; 10 positions agree with TRBD1. Germline V CDR1 and CDR2: SQVTM, ANQGSEA. CDR3 length: 14 residues. After removal of 8 bases from V and 5 bases from J, the junction contained 10 bases not matched to a gene. CDR3 nucleotides: TGCAGCCTGGACGGACAGGGGGAGGGAGATACGCAGTATTTT. This translates into CSLDGQGEGDTQYF.

J is TRBJ1-4 and V is TRBV10-1; maybe TRBD1 (5 bases). The CDR3 contains 14 residues. Germline lookup yields CDR1 WNHNN and CDR2 SYGVQD (reference sequence). The V gene lost 2 bases and the J gene lost 6 bases, with 10 bases spanning the gap. Written as DNA, the CDR3 is TGCGCCAGCAGTGAGGGACATCCCGATGAAAAACTGTTTTTT. The encoded protein is CASSEGHPDEKLFF.

This chain connects TRBV11-2 to TRBJ2-7; 7 bases map to TRBD2. V lost 3 bases and J lost 6; bases outside the gene matches: 14. This CDR3 is built from 16 residues. Germline CDR1 SGHAT, CDR2 FQNNGV. In DNA form, the CDR3 reads TGTGCCAGCAGCTTGGGGAGGGTTCCGATTAGCAGCGAGCAGTACTTC. Protein product: CASSLGRVPISSEQYF. Using reference TRBV11-2 and TRBJ2-7 for the parts outside the CDR3, the full variable domain is EAGVAQSPRYKIIEKRQSVAFWCNPISGHATLYWYQQILGQGPKLLIQFQNNGVVDDSQLPKDRFSAERLKGVDSTLKIQPAKLEDSAVYLCASSLGRVPISSEQYFGPGTRLTVT.

The V and J genes are TRBV14 and TRBJ2-1; D is uncertain. The germline V and J ends were trimmed by 0 bases and 9 bases, with 6 bases remaining between them. In germline, CDR1 is SGHDN, CDR2 FVKESK. This CDR3 contains 12 residues. Here the CDR3 reads CASSQDWGEQFF. DNA of the CDR3: TGTGCCAGCAGCCAAGATTGGGGTGAGCAGTTCTTC. The full variable domain, completed using reference TRBV14 and TRBJ2-1, is EAGVTQFPSHSVIEKGQTVTLRCDPISGHDNLYWYRRVMGKEIKFLLHFVKESKQDESGMPNNRFLAERTGGTYSTLKVQPAELEDSGVYFCASSQDWGEQFFGPGTRLTVL.

The V and J genes are TRBV5-1 and TRBJ1-3; a possible D gene is TRBD1 (5 bases). CDR1 is SGHRS and CDR2 is YFSETQ in the germline V gene. This CDR3 is 17 amino acids long. The V end was cut by 0 bases, the J end by 1 base, with 14 bases between. In DNA, the CDR3 is TGCGCCAGCAGCTTGGCAATAGCAGGGTATTCTGGAAACACCATATATTTT. It codes for CASSLAIAGYSGNTIYF.

The chain joins TRBV19 to TRBJ2-1; D ambiguous. This CDR3 is 10 amino acids long. V was clipped by 6 bases and J by 10 bases, with 7 bases between them. The germline V gene has CDR1 LNHDA and CDR2 SQIVND (reference sequence). The chain's CDR3 is CASSGEEQFF. CDR3 in DNA: TGTGCCAGTAGCGGAGAGGAGCAGTTCTTC.

This clone appeared a single time. The V and J genes are TRBV7-9 and TRBJ2-3, with TRBD2 matching 12 bases. Trimming removed 5 bases from V and 3 bases from J; junction bases left unmatched: 6. The CDR3 is 16 residues long. Germline CDR1 SEHNR, CDR2 FQNEAQ (reference sequence). As DNA, the CDR3 is TGTGCCAGCAGCAAGACTAGCGGGAGTGGTACAGATACGCAGTATTTT. As protein: CASSKTSGSGTDTQYF.

The gene calls are TRBV10-3 and TRBJ2-1, with TRBD2 matching over 14 bases. Germline-derived CDR1 and CDR2 are ENHRY and SYGVKD. V was clipped by 3 bases and J by 10 bases; unmatched bases: 8. The CDR3 length is 16 residues. CDR3 nucleotide sequence: TGTGCCATCAGTGATGCCGGGACTAGCGGGAGAGGGGAGCAGTTCTTC. Amino acids: CAISDAGTSGRGEQFF.

The chain uses TRBV19 and TRBJ1-1; tentatively, D is TRBD1 (5 bases). CDR1 and CDR2 (germline): LNHDA, SQIVND (reference sequence). This CDR3 is 14 amino acids long. Trimming pared 5 bases from V and 0 bases from J, leaving 10 bases between. The CDR3: CASSPRAMNTEAFF. Written as DNA, the CDR3 is TGTGCCAGTAGTCCCAGGGCCATGAACACTGAAGCTTTCTTT.

The V gene is TRBV28, the J gene TRBJ1-2; 9 positions agree with TRBD1. The CDR3 runs 14 residues. Germline CDR1 is MDHEN and CDR2 is SYDVKM. J was trimmed by 4 bases and V by 6 bases; bases with no gene match: 6. CDR3 sequence: CASRAQGAGYGYTF. CDR3 sequence (DNA): TGTGCCAGCAGGGCACAGGGGGCTGGCTATGGCTACACCTTC.

The rearrangement uses TRBV27 and TRBJ1-1; 8 bases line up with TRBD1. The CDR3 covers 15 residues. Germline V gives CDR1 MNHEY, CDR2 SMNVEV (reference sequence). V dropped 4 bases and J dropped 2; count of bases not matched to a gene: 6. Here the CDR3 DNA reads TGTGCCAGCAGTTCCGTCACAGGGGGTAACACTGAAGCTTTCTTT. It encodes CASSSVTGGNTEAFF.

This sequence joins TRBV2 and TRBJ1-5; TRBD1 matches at 9 bases. Germline V gives CDR1 SNHLY, CDR2 FYNNEI. There are 14 residues in the CDR3. With V trimmed by 7 bases and J by 5 bases, 6 bases remained unmatched. The CDR3 nucleotides are TGTGCCAGCAACCCGGGACAGGGACATCAGCCCCAGCATTTT. Its translation is CASNPGQGHQPQHF.

The V gene is TRBV4-3, the J gene TRBJ2-5; 8 bases are a match to TRBD2. Germline CDR1 and CDR2: LGHNA and YSLEER. V shed 3 bases and J 3 bases; nucleotides not matched to a gene: 6. The CDR3 is 15 residues long. This CDR3 reads CASSQIAGFKETQYF. CDR3 sequence (DNA): TGCGCCAGCAGCCAGATAGCGGGGTTTAAAGAGACCCAGTACTTC.

This chain connects TRBV2 to TRBJ2-1; 9 bases fit TRBD2. Looked up from germline, CDR1 is SNHLY and CDR2 is FYNNEI. The CDR3 is 17 residues long. J gave up 4 bases and V 5 bases, and 12 bases lay outside the gene matches. The CDR3 DNA follows: TGTGCCAGCAGTAAACAAGTAGCGGGGGACCCTTACAATGAGCAGTTCTTC. Translation: CASSKQVAGDPYNEQFF.

With respect to this clone: Other DNA variants within this sample encode the same CDR3. This chain connects TRBV7-9 to TRBJ2-2; D is possibly TRBD1 (5 bases). Germline CDR1 is SEHNR and CDR2 is FQNEAQ (reference sequence). V lost 1 base and J 5 bases, leaving 8 bases between the germline ends. The CDR3 contains 14 residues. CDR3 sequence: CASSLETATGELFF. The CDR3 DNA is TGTGCCAGCAGCTTAGAGACAGCTACCGGGGAGCTGTTTTTT.

The V call is TRBV30, the J call TRBJ1-2, with TRBD1 matching 8 bases. This CDR3 has 17 amino acids. Looked up from germline, CDR1 is GTSNPN and CDR2 is SVGIG (reference sequence). The J segment lost 5 bases and the V segment lost 5 bases, leaving 19 bases of the junction unmatched. The CDR3 loop reads CAWGTRTGFDFGYGYTF. For the CDR3, the DNA is TGTGCCTGGGGAACACGGACAGGGTTTGACTTCGGGTATGGCTACACCTTC.

This rearrangement joins TRBV6-6 to TRBJ2-2; tentative D call: TRBD2 (5 bases). This CDR3 is 15 amino acids long. The V gene lost 5 bases and the J gene lost 7 bases, with 17 bases spanning the gap. Germline V CDR1 and CDR2: MNHNY, SVGAGI (reference sequence). The DNA of the CDR3 is TGTGCCAGCAGTCAAGCACGGGAAGATGTCGGGGAGCTGTTTTTT. Encoded protein: CASSQAREDVGELFF.

The chain joins TRBV27 to TRBJ1-1; D remains ambiguous. V gave up 2 bases and J gave up 4 bases, with 11 bases separating them. Germline CDR1 and CDR2: MNHEY and SMNVEV (reference sequence). CDR3 length equals 14 residues. The CDR3 protein is CASSLTGPGTEAFF. The CDR3 nucleotides read TGTGCCAGCAGTTTAACCGGGCCAGGCACTGAAGCTTTCTTT.